Shown below are 30 T cell receptor beta chains from a single sample sequenced in a study of blood T cell repertoires in COVID-19. The protocol was immunoSEQ multiplex PCR, while the TCRdb copy is restricted to in-frame clones and leaves out a portion. The data hold tens of thousands of clones, with more than 65% observed a single time. Sequencing used peripheral blood. All receptors derive from a human donor in a cohort sampled during active COVID-19.

This sequence joins TRBV5-1 and TRBJ1-2; 10 nucleotides line up with TRBD1. The J segment lost 10 bases and the V segment lost 4 bases, leaving 7 bases of the junction unmatched. Germline V gene sequence: CDR1 SGHRS, CDR2 YFSETQ. The CDR3 totals 13 residues. CDR3 nucleotide sequence: TGCGCCAGCAGCGACAGGGGGCGCCGATCCTACACCTTC. This codes for CASSDRGRRSYTF.

CDR3 loop: CASSIQGINEKLFF. The CDR3 coding sequence is TGTGCCAGCAGCATACAGGGGATTAATGAAAAACTGTTTTTT. This chain uses TRBV28 with TRBJ1-4; the match to TRBD1 covers 7 bases. CDR1 and CDR2 from the germline V gene are MDHEN and SYDVKM. The ends lost 6 bases at V and 4 bases at J; junction bases unmatched: 5. The CDR3 length is 14 residues.

The J gene is TRBJ2-7, the V gene TRBV7-8; 7 nucleotides align to TRBD2. CDR3 size: 14 residues. CDR1 is SGHVS, CDR2 FQNEAQ, per germline. Trimming took 1 base from V and 3 from J; bases not matched to a gene: 3. The CDR3 loop reads CASSLGSSGYEQYF. CDR3 bases: TGTGCCAGCAGCTTAGGGTCTAGCGGCTACGAGCAGTACTTC.

In DNA form, the CDR3 reads TGTGCCACCAGCGGGGACAGGAACACCGGGGAGCTGTTTTTT. It is translated as CATSGDRNTGELFF. The rearrangement links TRBV15 to TRBJ2-2; the match to TRBD1 covers 7 bases. This CDR3 region has 14 residues. The germline V gene has CDR1 LNHNV and CDR2 YYDKDF (reference sequence). V lost 5 bases, J lost 1 base, and 1 base stayed unmatched.

The CDR3 DNA is TGTGCCAGCGGCGGCGGCGGGAGACGGGAAGATACGCAGTATTTT. This codes for CASGGGGRREDTQYF. V is TRBV21-1 and J is TRBJ2-3; the table assigns TRBD2, which was not confirmed against the DNA. TRBV21-1 is given as a pseudogene. This CDR3 comprises 15 residues.

The gene calls are TRBV7-3 and TRBJ2-5, with D hard to call. Germline V gene lookup returns CDR1 SGHTA and CDR2 FQGTGA. The ends were cut back, 3 bases at V and 1 base at J, with 6 bases in the middle. This CDR3 is 13 amino acids long. The DNA of the CDR3 is TGTGCCAGCAGCTTGACATTCCAAGAGACCCAGTACTTC. Translated, it gives CASSLTFQETQYF.

CDR3 protein: CASSPKSGTSGGYYEQYF. The CDR3 DNA follows: TGTGCCAGCAGCCCGAAGTCCGGGACTAGCGGTGGGTACTACGAGCAGTACTTC. The chain carries TRBV7-2 and TRBJ2-7, with 11 bases lining up with TRBD2. Germline V lookup: CDR1 SGHTA, CDR2 FQGNSA. V lost 5 bases to trimming and J lost 3 bases; unmatched junction nucleotides: 15. CDR3 length: 18 amino acids.

The CDR3 loop is CASSGTSGSRGETQYF. For the CDR3, the DNA is TGTGCCAGCTCCGGGACTAGCGGGTCCAGGGGAGAGACCCAGTACTTC. This chain links TRBV18 with TRBJ2-5, with 12 bases fitting TRBD2. With V trimmed by 6 bases and J by 4 bases, 9 bases remained unmatched. The CDR3 spans 16 residues. Germline V gives CDR1 KGHSH, CDR2 LQKENI.

The rearrangement joins TRBV10-3 to TRBJ2-3; 9 bases align to TRBD2. This CDR3 comprises 15 residues. Germline V CDR1 and CDR2: ENHRY, SYGVKD. V trimming: 2 bases; J trimming: 4 bases; junction bases outside the gene matches: 4. DNA of the CDR3: TGTGCCATCAGTGAGCTCGGGACTAGCCCAGATACGCAGTATTTT. Translating it yields CAISELGTSPDTQYF.

The chain has TRBV11-3 and TRBJ1-4; 9 nucleotides line up with TRBD1. V was clipped by 4 bases and J by 7 bases; unmatched bases: 4. CDR3 length: 14 amino acids. Germline values: CDR1 SGHNT, CDR2 YENEEA. The CDR3 coding sequence is TGTGCCAGCAGCTCCCGACAGGGGGGTGAAAAACTGTTTTTT. This codes for CASSSRQGGEKLFF.

The chain couples TRBV5-1 to TRBJ2-5, with unresolved D. The germline gives CDR1 SGHRS, CDR2 YFSETQ. This CDR3 has 13 residues. The V gene lost 0 bases and the J gene lost 4 bases, with 7 bases spanning the gap. Here the CDR3 reads CASSLVLGETQYF. CDR3 nucleotides: TGCGCCAGCAGCTTGGTTCTAGGAGAGACCCAGTACTTC.

The chain combines TRBV14 with TRBJ1-2, with D tentatively TRBD1 (5 bases). Trimming cost V 3 bases and J 6 bases, with 17 bases left between them. There are 15 residues in the CDR3. CDR1 is SGHDN, CDR2 FVKESK, per germline. CDR3 sequence reads: CASSQEGLAGDGYTF. CDR3 nucleotide sequence: TGTGCCAGCAGCCAGGAGGGACTGGCAGGCGATGGCTACACCTTC.

The chain carries TRBV18 and TRBJ1-1; D remains unclear. CDR3 length equals 13 residues. Germline V gene data show CDR1 as KGHSH and CDR2 as LQKENI. The ends were cut back, 6 bases at V and 5 bases at J, with 13 bases in the middle. CDR3 protein: CASSLDPSTEAFF. The CDR3 DNA sequence: TGTGCCAGCTCCCTGGATCCTAGTACTGAAGCTTTCTTT.

This clone came up once. The chain employs TRBV28 and TRBJ2-7, with TRBD2 matching 13 bases. The CDR3 has 16 amino acids. CDR1 and CDR2 from the germline V gene are MDHEN and SYDVKM. The trim removed 3 bases at V and 0 bases at J, leaving 2 bases unmatched. CDR3 region: CASSLGLAGPSYEQYF. For the CDR3, the DNA is TGTGCCAGCAGTTTGGGACTAGCGGGACCCTCCTACGAGCAGTACTTC.

The chain links TRBV18 to TRBJ1-6, with 10 bases matching TRBD1. With 3 bases clipped from V and 8 bases from J, the junction kept 13 bases outside the gene matches. Germline values: CDR1 KGHSH, CDR2 LQKENI. The length of the CDR3 is 18 residues. This CDR3 reads CASSPTGTGASGDSPLHF. The DNA of the CDR3 is TGTGCCAGCTCACCGACCGGGACAGGGGCCTCCGGGGATTCACCCCTCCACTTT.

The chain links TRBV4-3 to TRBJ2-1; 7 nucleotides agree with TRBD1. The CDR3 covers 14 residues. The V gene end was trimmed by 3 bases and the J gene end by 6 bases; junction bases not matched to a gene: 5. The germline gives CDR1 LGHNA, CDR2 YSLEER. This CDR3 reads CASSHRGGGNEQFF. CDR3 bases: TGCGCCAGCAGCCACAGAGGGGGCGGCAATGAGCAGTTCTTC.

This clone was seen just once. This chain uses TRBV5-5 with TRBJ1-4, with D possibly matching TRBD1 (6 bases). The CDR3 contains 13 residues. Trimming shortened V by 1 base and J by 7 bases, and 8 bases separated the two germline ends. Germline-derived CDR1 and CDR2 are SGHKS and YYEKEE (reference sequence). CDR3 coding DNA: TGTGCCAGCAGCTTGAGAGGGGGTGAAAAACTGTTTTTT. Translated: CASSLRGGEKLFF.

The gene calls are TRBV10-2 and TRBJ1-3; 9 bases match TRBD1. CDR3 length: 17 residues. J was trimmed by 5 bases and V by 0 bases; bases with no gene match: 8. Germline CDR1 WSHSY, CDR2 SAAADI. Here the CDR3 DNA reads TGCGCCAGCAGTGAGTCCTTTATGACAGGGGGGAGAAACACCATATATTTT. Its translation is CASSESFMTGGRNTIYF.

The chain links TRBV5-1 to TRBJ2-6, with TRBD1 as a possible D gene (6 bases). Germline-derived CDR1 and CDR2 are SGHRS and YFSETQ. The CDR3 has 18 residues. With 3 bases removed from V and 0 bases from J, the gap between germline ends came to 16 bases. In nucleotides, the CDR3 is TGCGCCAGCAGCTCGTCCAGGGGTGCCCACTCTGGGGCCAACGTCCTGACTTTC. It yields the protein CASSSSRGAHSGANVLTF. Using reference TRBV5-1 and TRBJ2-6 for the parts outside the CDR3, the full variable domain is KAGVTQTPRYLIKTRGQQVTLSCSPISGHRSVSWYQQTPGQGLQFLFEYFSETQRNKGNFPGRFSGRQFSNSRSEMNVSTLELGDSALYLCASSSSRGAHSGANVLTFGAGSRLTVL.

This chain uses TRBV9 with TRBJ1-2; 7 bases agree with TRBD1. The CDR3 consists of 13 residues. Germline lookup yields CDR1 SGDLS and CDR2 YYNGEE. V was pared by 4 bases and J by 1 base, with 1 base of the junction left unmatched. CDR3: CASSRDSNYGYTF. CDR3 bases: TGTGCCAGCAGCCGGGACAGTAACTATGGCTACACCTTC.

This clone showed up just a few times. V and J are TRBV24-1 and TRBJ2-3; 10 positions agree with TRBD2. Germline CDR1 and CDR2: KGHDR and SFDVKD. This CDR3 has 16 residues. V lost 0 bases, J lost 3 bases, and 2 bases stayed unmatched. CDR3 in amino acids: CATSDLWTSGTDTQYF. The CDR3 DNA is TGTGCCACCAGTGATTTGTGGACTAGCGGTACAGATACGCAGTATTTT.

The V and J genes are TRBV29-1 and TRBJ1-5; the D is unclear. Trimming took 6 bases from V and 6 from J, leaving 18 bases between them. The CDR3 is 14 residues long. Germline loops: CDR1 SQVTM, CDR2 ANQGSEA. The CDR3 nucleotides are TGCAGCGTGGGAGAGTGGTCTGTCGGTCAGCCCCAGCATTTT. Translating it yields CSVGEWSVGQPQHF.

V usage is TRBV7-2 and J usage is TRBJ2-1; D is ambiguous. Germline V lookup: CDR1 SGHTA, CDR2 FQGNSA. V dropped 6 bases and J dropped 5 bases, with 11 bases sitting between them. This CDR3 has 13 residues. CDR3: CASSFGQDNEQFF. The CDR3 DNA reads TGTGCCAGCAGTTTCGGTCAAGACAATGAGCAGTTCTTC.

The CDR3: CASRQGALNTEAFF. The CDR3 DNA reads TGCGCCAGTAGACAGGGGGCTCTGAACACTGAAGCTTTCTTT. This rearrangement joins TRBV5-1 to TRBJ1-1; TRBD1 agrees at 10 bases. The CDR3 has 14 amino acids. Germline V gene sequence: CDR1 SGHRS, CDR2 YFSETQ. Trimming at V came to 8 bases and at J to 0 bases, leaving 4 bases not matched to a gene.

The genes are TRBV29-1 and TRBJ1-2; 7 nucleotides match TRBD1. This CDR3 has 12 amino acids. Germline-derived CDR1 and CDR2 are SQVTM and ANQGSEA. The ends lost 7 bases at V and 7 bases at J; junction bases unmatched: 9. The CDR3 nucleotides are TGCAGCGATCAACAGGGGCCAAGTGGCTACACCTTC. It yields the protein CSDQQGPSGYTF.

This chain links TRBV2 with TRBJ2-7; 7 nucleotides match TRBD1. J lost 3 bases, V lost 5 bases, and 4 bases had no gene match. Germline loops: CDR1 SNHLY, CDR2 FYNNEI. This CDR3 spans 13 amino acids. The CDR3 region is CASSWGQSYEQYF. In DNA form, the CDR3 reads TGTGCCAGCAGTTGGGGACAGAGCTACGAGCAGTACTTC.

The chain has TRBV27 and TRBJ2-7, with 10 bases that match TRBD2. V gave up 4 bases and J gave up 3 bases; unmatched junction bases: 3. CDR3 length: 14 amino acids. The germline V gene has CDR1 MNHEY and CDR2 SMNVEV (reference sequence). CDR3 nucleotide sequence: TGTGCCAGCAGTTCGGGACTAGCGTACTACGAGCAGTACTTC. This encodes CASSSGLAYYEQYF.

This chain links TRBV7-2 with TRBJ1-1, with D unclear. V lost 1 base and J 1 base, leaving 4 bases between the germline ends. Germline CDR1 reads SGHTA; CDR2 reads FQGNSA. The CDR3 has 13 residues. CDR3 nucleotide sequence: TGTGCCAGCAGCTTAGGAGCGAACACTGAAGCTTTCTTT. It is translated as CASSLGANTEAFF.

In this sample, this clone turned up a few times. The gene calls are TRBV7-2 and TRBJ2-7; 7 positions match TRBD1. Germline V CDR1 and CDR2: SGHTA, FQGNSA. This CDR3 spans 15 amino acids. V was clipped by 8 bases and J by 6 bases; unmatched bases: 16. CDR3 residues: CASSSPDRAIGEQYF. The DNA of the CDR3 is TGTGCCAGCTCATCCCCCGACAGGGCGATAGGCGAGCAGTACTTC.

CDR3 residues: CASSQSRTGTNYGYTF. In nucleotides, the CDR3 is TGTGCCAGCAGCCAGTCCCGGACAGGGACTAACTATGGCTACACCTTC. V gene TRBV3-1 (or the pseudogene TRBV3-2) combines with J gene TRBJ1-2; 8 nucleotides agree with TRBD1. The V gene end was trimmed by 3 bases and the J gene end by 0 bases; junction bases not matched to a gene: 6. Germline V lookup: CDR1 LGHDT, CDR2 YNNKEL (reference sequence). The CDR3 extends over 16 amino acids.